The 8 T cell receptor beta chains below come from one sample, sequenced in a study of identical twins. MiXCR, applied by TCRdb to the 5' RACE reads, yields one record per CDR3 protein. Here the sample spans 1.5 million to 2 million distinct CDR3 sequences, about 30% being singletons. Sequencing input: cord blood. The source is a newborn girl in good health.

This clonotype came up a few times. The gene calls are TRBV6-5 and TRBJ2-2; weak D call: TRBD2 (5 bases). This CDR3 is 13 amino acids long. The V gene lost 0 bases and the J gene lost 7 bases, with 6 bases spanning the gap. CDR1 is MNHEY, CDR2 SVGAGI, per germline. The CDR3 loop is CASSYSGDGELFF. The CDR3, as DNA: TGTGCCAGCAGTTACTCGGGAGACGGGGAGCTGTTTTTT.

In this sample, this clonotype turned up a few times. The V and J genes are TRBV20-1 and TRBJ1-4, with D hard to call. Per germline, CDR1 DFQATT and CDR2 SNEGSKA (reference sequence). Between the trimmed V and J ends, which lost 5 bases and 0 bases, there was a span of 10 bases. The CDR3 contains 14 residues. CDR3 region: CSAHGIATNEKLFF. CDR3 DNA sequence: TGCAGTGCTCACGGGATTGCAACTAATGAAAAACTGTTTTTT.

V and J are TRBV2 and TRBJ2-1; 12 positions match TRBD2. Germline loops: CDR1 SNHLY, CDR2 FYNNEI. The CDR3 contains 15 residues. With 6 bases clipped from V and 12 bases from J, the junction kept 12 bases outside the gene matches. CDR3 sequence reads: CASSPGLAGMRGQFF. As DNA, the CDR3 is TGTGCCAGCAGCCCCGGACTAGCGGGAATGCGGGGGCAGTTCTTC.

This clonotype was seen a handful of times. This chain connects TRBV27 to TRBJ2-7; 14 nucleotides line up with TRBD2. V lost 2 bases to trimming and J lost 6 bases; unmatched junction nucleotides: 6. The length of the CDR3 is 16 residues. CDR1 and CDR2 from the germline V gene are MNHEY and SMNVEV (reference sequence). CDR3 loop: CASSLRTGLAGGEQYF. In nucleotides, the CDR3 is TGTGCCAGCAGTTTAAGGACAGGACTAGCGGGAGGCGAGCAGTACTTC.

This clonotype was observed a handful of times. The CDR3, as DNA: TGTGCCAGCAGCTCACTAGCGGGAGGGTCAGATACGCAGTATTTT. Its protein product is CASSSLAGGSDTQYF. This chain uses TRBV5-5 with TRBJ2-3; 13 positions match TRBD2. The CDR3 runs 15 residues. Unmatched junction bases numbered 2, after V lost 3 bases and J lost 4 bases. The germline V gene has CDR1 SGHKS and CDR2 YYEKEE (reference sequence).

This clonotype occurred a few times. The gene calls are TRBV20-1 and TRBJ1-5; D is undetermined. The CDR3 consists of 12 residues. CDR1 is DFQATT and CDR2 is SNEGSKA in the germline V gene (reference sequence). V was clipped by 4 bases and J by 6 bases, with 10 bases between them. In DNA form, the CDR3 reads TGCAGTGCTAAGGGATTGCGTCAGCCCCAGCATTTT. Translating it yields CSAKGLRQPQHF.

The genes are TRBV7-8 and TRBJ2-6; D perhaps matches TRBD2 (5 bases). The CDR3 is made up of 18 amino acids. CDR1 and CDR2 (germline): SGHVS, FQNEAQ. Between the trimmed V and J ends, which lost 0 bases and 4 bases, there was a span of 16 bases. In nucleotides, the CDR3 is TGTGCCAGCAGCTTAGCGAGGGTGTCGGCGGCAGGGGCCAACGTCCTGACTTTC. Translating it yields CASSLARVSAAGANVLTF.

The chain links TRBV20-1 to TRBJ2-1, with 7 positions matching TRBD2. The CDR3 has 13 amino acids. The germline V gene has CDR1 DFQATT and CDR2 SNEGSKA (reference sequence). V lost 6 bases and J lost 6; bases outside the gene matches: 8. CDR3 sequence (DNA): TGCAGTGCAGACCAAACTAGCGTCAATGAGCAGTTCTTC. Translation gives CSADQTSVNEQFF.